This entry lists 10 T cell receptor beta chains sequenced from one sample in a study of T-cell memory formation after mild COVID-19. Via MiXCR, TCRdb re-called the 5' RACE reads, giving one row per CDR3 protein. Among around 140,000 distinct CDR3 sequences, 6% to 7% were seen once, and the ten largest hold just over 2%. What was sequenced was PBMCs or a T cell subset sorted from them (not recorded which). The source of these receptors is an adult woman who had mild COVID-19 (a few samples of this study predate the infection). Cell type and time point are not known.

This clonotype was observed many times. J is TRBJ2-7 and V is TRBV10-3; D might be TRBD2 (6 bases). The CDR3 spans 13 residues. The V end lost 7 bases, the J end lost 3 bases, and 13 bases lay between the germline ends. The V gene's germline CDR1 is ENHRY and CDR2 SYGVKD. CDR3 residues: CAITLGGGYEQYF. The DNA of the CDR3 is TGTGCCATCACCCTCGGGGGAGGCTACGAGCAGTACTTC.

This clonotype was counted only a few times. Written as DNA, the CDR3 is TGTGCCAGCAGCGTAGGGGTCTATAATTCACCCCTCCACTTT. The encoded protein is CASSVGVYNSPLHF. The gene calls are TRBV9 and TRBJ1-6; D is uncertain. Germline assignment: CDR1 SGDLS and CDR2 YYNGEE. Trimming cost V 0 bases and J 3 bases, with 4 bases left between them. The CDR3 length is 14 residues.

The rearrangement links TRBV19 to TRBJ2-3, with TRBD1 matching over 9 bases. Germline CDR1 and CDR2: LNHDA and SQIVND (reference sequence). The CDR3 totals 15 residues. With 2 bases clipped from V and 2 bases from J, the junction kept 2 bases outside the gene matches. The CDR3: CASSIRQGVTDTQYF. In DNA, the CDR3 is TGTGCCAGTAGTATAAGACAGGGGGTCACAGATACGCAGTATTTT.

This clonotype came up many times. The CDR3: CATSDPGFGTQYF. The CDR3 DNA follows: TGTGCCACCAGTGATCCGGGGTTCGGGACCCAGTACTTC. The J gene is TRBJ2-5, the V gene TRBV24-1; D is possibly TRBD2 (5 bases). The CDR3 is 13 amino acids. With 3 bases removed from V and 7 bases from J, the gap between germline ends came to 11 bases. CDR1 is KGHDR and CDR2 is SFDVKD in the germline V gene.

This clonotype was observed a handful of times. The rearrangement joins TRBV24-1 to TRBJ2-7; possibly TRBD1 for D (6 bases). Trimming cost V 9 bases and J 4 bases, with 9 bases left between them. This CDR3 spans 11 amino acids. Per germline, CDR1 KGHDR and CDR2 SFDVKD. The CDR3 loop reads CATPGEYEQYF. The CDR3 DNA reads TGTGCCACCCCAGGGGAATACGAGCAGTACTTC.

Many counts were recorded for this clonotype. The genes are TRBV24-1 and TRBJ2-1; 13 bases align to TRBD2. J lost 5 bases, V lost 5 bases, and 8 bases had no gene match. This CDR3 has 17 amino acids. Germline V gene data show CDR1 as KGHDR and CDR2 as SFDVKD. For the CDR3, the DNA is TGTGCCACCAGTGTTGGTACTAGCGGGAGGGTAAACAATGAGCAGTTCTTC. Translated: CATSVGTSGRVNNEQFF.

V is TRBV2 and J is TRBJ2-6; D uncertain. The CDR3 runs to 15 residues. The V end lost 6 bases, the J end lost 0 bases, and 9 bases lay between the germline ends. Looked up from germline, CDR1 is SNHLY and CDR2 is FYNNEI. CDR3 in DNA: TGTGCCAGCAGGAGACTTGACTCTGGGGCCAACGTCCTGACTTTC. This gives the protein CASRRLDSGANVLTF.

The J gene is TRBJ2-5, the V gene TRBV19, with no clear D. The germline CDR1 and CDR2 sequences are LNHDA and SQIVND (reference sequence). V was shortened by 1 base and J by 1 base, with 10 bases between the two germline ends. The CDR3 runs to 15 residues. CDR3 coding DNA: TGTGCCAGTAGTATAGGTAAACAGCGCCAAGAGACCCAGTACTTC. This translates into CASSIGKQRQETQYF.

This clonotype has a handful of counts. The gene calls are TRBV20-1 and TRBJ1-2; TRBD1 aligns across 11 bases. In germline, CDR1 is DFQATT, CDR2 SNEGSKA (reference sequence). This CDR3 has 16 residues. V lost 1 base to trimming and J lost 7 bases; unmatched junction nucleotides: 11. CDR3 bases: TGCAGTGCTAGAGGAATAGGACAGGGGGCGAGGGGTGGCTACACCTTC. Protein product: CSARGIGQGARGGYTF.

The sample holds many counts of this clonotype. The gene calls are TRBV7-2 and TRBJ2-1; the match to TRBD2 covers 7 bases. Germline CDR1 SGHTA, CDR2 FQGNSA. CDR3 length equals 15 residues. J lost 2 bases, V lost 5 bases, and 6 bases had no gene match. The CDR3 spells CASSISGATYNEQFF. The CDR3, as DNA: TGTGCCAGCAGCATAAGCGGGGCGACCTACAATGAGCAGTTCTTC.